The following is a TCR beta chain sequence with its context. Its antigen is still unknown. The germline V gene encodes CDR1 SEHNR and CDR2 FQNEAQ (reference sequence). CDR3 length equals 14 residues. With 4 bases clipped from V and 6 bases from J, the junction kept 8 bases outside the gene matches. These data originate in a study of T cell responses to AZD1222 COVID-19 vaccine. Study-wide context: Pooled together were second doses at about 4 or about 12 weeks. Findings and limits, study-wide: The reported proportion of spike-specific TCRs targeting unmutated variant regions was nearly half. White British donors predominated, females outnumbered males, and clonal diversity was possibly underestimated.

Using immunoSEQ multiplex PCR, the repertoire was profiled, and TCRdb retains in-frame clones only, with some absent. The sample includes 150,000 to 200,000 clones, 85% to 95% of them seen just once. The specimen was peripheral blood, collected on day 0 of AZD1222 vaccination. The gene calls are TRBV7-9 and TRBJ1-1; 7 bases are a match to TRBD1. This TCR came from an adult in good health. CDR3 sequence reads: CASSSSTGTAEAFF. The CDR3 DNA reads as TGTGCCAGCAGCTCGTCTACCGGGACAGCTGAAGCTTTCTTT. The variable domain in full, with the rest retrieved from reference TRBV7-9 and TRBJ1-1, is DTGVSQNPRHKITKRGQNVTFRCDPISEHNRLYWYRQTLGQGPEFLTYFQNEAQLEKSRLLSDRFSAERPKGSFSTLEIQRTEQGDSAMYLCASSSSTGTAEAFFGQGTRLTVV.